A single T cell receptor (beta chain) is shown here with its context. Its antigen remains unknown. Losses at the gene ends were 4 bases for V and 5 bases for J; bases not matched to a gene: 6. The V gene's germline CDR1 is SGHRS and CDR2 YFSETQ. CDR3 length equals 15 residues. The data were produced by immunoSEQ multiplex PCR, yet TCRdb's version contains in-frame clones alone and is incomplete. The sample lists 100,000 or so clones; approximately 87% were seen once. This sample was taken from a study of T cell responses to AZD1222 COVID-19 vaccine. Study-wide findings and caveats: Donors in the cohort were predominantly white British and more often female, and clonal diversity was possibly underestimated. Of the AZD1222 recipients, only six or seven were seropositive at baseline.

This specimen was peripheral blood, taken on day 0 of AZD1222 vaccination. The chain carries TRBV5-1 and TRBJ2-1, with 10 bases fitting TRBD2. The origin of this receptor is an adult in good health. DNA for the CDR3: TGCGCCAGCAGCAATCTAGCGGGGGCTAACAATGAGCAGTTCTTC. Its protein is CASSNLAGANNEQFF.